The 19 T cell receptor beta chains reported below all come from one sample, sequenced in a study of blood T cell repertoires in COVID-19. This table comes from immunoSEQ multiplex PCR, and its TCRdb copy is limited to in-frame clones, with some not included. The sample holds around 190,000 clones, about 85% seen once. Input material: peripheral blood. The origin of the receptors is a woman older than 75 with acute or convalescent COVID-19.

This clone was picked up many times. V gene TRBV10-1 combines with J gene TRBJ1-5; tentatively, D is TRBD1 (5 bases). CDR1 and CDR2 (germline): WNHNN, SYGVQD (reference sequence). The CDR3 spans 15 residues. Trimming removed 4 bases from V and 6 bases from J, with 16 bases in between. CDR3 sequence: CASSGPQGFRQPQHF. DNA of the CDR3: TGCGCCAGCAGTGGACCCCAGGGATTTCGTCAGCCCCAGCATTTT.

The rearrangement joins TRBV7-8 to TRBJ2-1; tentatively, D is TRBD2 (6 bases). V shed 5 bases and J shed 0 bases, with 14 bases lying between them. CDR1 is SGHVS, CDR2 FQNEAQ, per germline. CDR3 length equals 16 residues. This chain's CDR3 is CASSPGTVSSYNEQFF. In DNA, the CDR3 is TGTGCCAGCAGCCCAGGGACTGTGAGCTCCTACAATGAGCAGTTCTTC. Together with reference TRBV7-8 and TRBJ2-1, the CDR3 gives the full variable domain: GAGVSQSPRYKVAKRGQDVALRCDPISGHVSLFWYQQALGQGPEFLTYFQNEAQLDKSGLPSDRFFAERPEGSVSTLKIQRTQQEDSAVYLCASSPGTVSSYNEQFFGPGTRLTVL.

The rearrangement links TRBV5-1 to TRBJ2-3; TRBD1 matches 8 bases. V shed 2 bases and J 13 bases; nucleotides not matched to a gene: 9. CDR1 and CDR2 (germline): SGHRS, YFSETQ. The CDR3 contains 13 residues. CDR3 sequence reads: CASSFGAGGTEYF. The CDR3 bases are TGCGCCAGCAGCTTTGGGGCAGGGGGCACCGAGTATTTT.

The chain links TRBV7-9 to TRBJ2-5; D is ambiguous. Germline V lookup: CDR1 SEHNR, CDR2 FQNEAQ (reference sequence). Trimming shortened V by 6 bases and J by 5 bases, and 16 bases separated the two germline ends. This CDR3 contains 14 residues. The CDR3 loop is CASRHTSIGETQYF. In DNA, the CDR3 is TGTGCCAGCAGACATACATCAATCGGGGAGACCCAGTACTTC.

The chain carries TRBV14 and TRBJ2-1, with 7 bases aligning to TRBD2. CDR3 length: 15 residues. Germline V lookup: CDR1 SGHDN, CDR2 FVKESK. V dropped 4 bases and J dropped 2; count of bases not matched to a gene: 5. CDR3 in amino acids: CASSRWSGTYNEQFF. The DNA for the CDR3 is TGTGCCAGCAGCCGTTGGAGCGGGACCTACAATGAGCAGTTCTTC.

This chain joins TRBV10-3 and TRBJ2-3, with 11 bases lining up with TRBD2. J gave up 6 bases and V 6 bases, and 11 bases lay outside the gene matches. The CDR3 runs to 16 residues. Germline V CDR1 and CDR2: ENHRY, SYGVKD. The CDR3 coding sequence is TGTGCCATCAGGAAGACTAGCGGGATCGTTCTGGATACGCAGTATTTT. This gives the protein CAIRKTSGIVLDTQYF.

This clone has just a few counts. This chain joins TRBV7-2 and TRBJ1-5; D call uncertain. The V end lost 5 bases, the J end lost 4 bases, and 6 bases lay between the germline ends. The CDR3 runs 12 residues. The V gene's germline CDR1 is SGHTA and CDR2 FQGNSA. The CDR3 spells CASSTYNQPQHF. CDR3 sequence (DNA): TGTGCCAGCAGCACATATAATCAGCCCCAGCATTTT.

The rearrangement joins TRBV7-2 to TRBJ2-5; possible D gene TRBD1, 7 bases. V lost 11 bases to trimming and J lost 5 bases, with 27 bases between them. The CDR3 has 16 residues. The germline V gene encodes CDR1 SGHTA and CDR2 FQGNSA. The CDR3 region has the DNA TGTGCCTGCCGGACCAGGGGGGTCCCAAGATACGAGACCCAGTACTTC. Protein: CACRTRGVPRYETQYF.

This rearrangement joins TRBV9 to TRBJ1-1; TRBD1 matches at 9 bases. Germline V gene sequence: CDR1 SGDLS, CDR2 YYNGEE. CDR3 size: 14 residues. V gave up 4 bases and J gave up 3 bases; unmatched junction bases: 4. The CDR3 region has the DNA TGTGCCAGCAGCCGACGGACAGGGGACACTGAAGCTTTCTTT. It codes for CASSRRTGDTEAFF.

This chain connects TRBV11-2 to TRBJ2-1, with TRBD1 matching over 8 bases. Germline V gene sequence: CDR1 SGHAT, CDR2 FQNNGV. The CDR3 spans 12 residues. V lost 5 bases to trimming and J lost 10 bases; unmatched junction nucleotides: 4. CDR3 in DNA: TGTGCCAGCAGCATGGACAGGGACGAGCAGTTCTTC. This translates into CASSMDRDEQFF.

The rearrangement links TRBV7-2 to TRBJ2-2; possibly TRBD1 for D (5 bases). CDR1 and CDR2 (germline): SGHTA, FQGNSA. The V gene lost 3 bases and the J gene lost 4 bases, with 15 bases spanning the gap. The CDR3 is made up of 16 amino acids. CDR3 in DNA: TGTGCCAGCAGCTTGGTGGGGCAGTTTATCACCGGGGAGCTGTTTTTT. Its translation: CASSLVGQFITGELFF.

This chain joins TRBV24-1 and TRBJ1-2; 8 bases match TRBD1. This CDR3 comprises 14 residues. CDR1 and CDR2 (germline): KGHDR, SFDVKD. Germline trimming cut 3 bases from V and 4 bases from J; bases unmatched to any gene: 3. CDR3 residues: CATSDQGAAYGYTF. In nucleotides, the CDR3 is TGTGCCACCAGTGATCAGGGGGCGGCCTATGGCTACACCTTC.

The chain has TRBV9 and TRBJ2-5, with unresolved D. Germline V CDR1 and CDR2: SGDLS, YYNGEE. CDR3 size: 13 residues. Trimming shortened V by 0 bases and J by 5 bases, and 8 bases separated the two germline ends. CDR3 residues: CASSVGTTETQYF. The CDR3 DNA follows: TGTGCCAGCAGCGTAGGCACTACGGAGACCCAGTACTTC.

The chain recombines TRBV6-6 with TRBJ2-1; D ambiguous. Between the trimmed V and J ends, which lost 7 bases and 2 bases, there was a span of 12 bases. Germline-derived CDR1 and CDR2 are MNHNY and SVGAGI (reference sequence). The CDR3 sequence is 14 residues long. The CDR3, as DNA: TGTGCCAGCACTTGGAGAAGGACCTACAATGAGCAGTTCTTC. It encodes CASTWRRTYNEQFF.

This chain connects TRBV12-1 to TRBJ1-1; the table's D call of TRBD1 was not tested on the DNA. TRBV12-1 is tagged as a pseudogene. The CDR3 has 11 amino acids. The CDR3 sequence: CASCKGTEAFF. Here the CDR3 DNA reads TGTGCCAGCTGTAAGGGGACTGAAGCTTTCTTT.

The chain links TRBV15 to TRBJ2-7; TRBD2 agrees at 9 bases. The CDR3 is made up of 13 amino acids. Trimming took 3 bases from V and 10 from J; bases not matched to a gene: 7. The germline CDR1 and CDR2 sequences are LNHNV and YYDKDF (reference sequence). The CDR3 loop is CATSRATSGNQYF. The DNA of the CDR3 is TGTGCCACCAGCAGGGCGACTAGCGGTAACCAGTACTTC.

DNA of the CDR3: TGTGCCAGCTCTCTAATCGAAGGCGCAGGAATCTACGAGCAGTACTTC. It encodes CASSLIEGAGIYEQYF. This sequence joins TRBV18 and TRBJ2-7; no definite D call. Trimming removed 6 bases at V and 3 bases at J, with 21 bases between. CDR3 size: 16 residues. Germline lookup yields CDR1 KGHSH and CDR2 LQKENI.

This chain joins TRBV19 and TRBJ1-4, with 7 bases that match TRBD1. CDR3 length: 14 amino acids. Germline assignment: CDR1 LNHDA and CDR2 SQIVND (reference sequence). The junction had 8 bases not matched to a gene; V was cut back by 5 bases and J by 8 bases. The DNA for the CDR3 is TGTGCCAGTAGTTTCCGGGACAGAACGGAAAAACTGTTTTTT. It codes for CASSFRDRTEKLFF.

This clone was observed a single time. V and J are TRBV29-1 and TRBJ1-1, with 8 bases identical to TRBD1. The CDR3 has 16 residues. Germline V gene data show CDR1 as SQVTM and CDR2 as ANQGSEA. V lost 0 bases, J lost 5 bases, and 11 bases stayed unmatched. The CDR3 here is CSVEDPRTGLDTEAFF. In DNA, the CDR3 is TGCAGCGTTGAAGACCCACGGACAGGGCTGGATACTGAAGCTTTCTTT.